This T cell receptor beta chain is drawn from a study of T-cell reconstitution after alpha-beta-depleted transplantation in children. Many counts were recorded for this clonotype. Its antigen is as yet unknown. Study-wide results and caveats: A year post-transplant, T-cell counts and diversity derived mostly from newly produced T cells. There were reportedly several hundred expanded graft clones from which alpha-beta T cells came about two months after transplant. Surviving recipient T cells and thymic progenitors underlay high day-60 TCRbeta diversity in some patients.

Using unique molecular identifiers, the investigators prepared the TCRbeta library. TCRdb used MiXCR to reprocess the PCR reads, holding one entry per CDR3 protein. The sample yields more than 200,000 distinct CDR3 sequences, about 25% seen once. Germline CDR1 reads SNHLY; CDR2 reads FYNNEI. The CDR3 contains 13 residues. V lost 3 bases to trimming and J lost 5 bases, with 8 bases between them. The chain is built from TRBV2 and TRBJ2-1; D is unresolved. The sequencing used PBMCs, collected before TCRalphabeta/CD19-depleted stem cell transplant. This receptor was taken from a girl aged 2 to 10 with Fanconi anemia, due to receive a stem cell transplant. CDR3 DNA: TGTGCCAGCAGTGACGGCGGCAACAATGAGCAGTTCTTC. Translation gives CASSDGGNNEQFF. The full variable domain, in which reference TRBV2 and TRBJ2-1 provide the parts outside the CDR3, is EPEVTQTPSHQVTQMGQEVILRCVPISNHLYFYWYRQILGQKVEFLVSFYNNEISEKSEIFDDQFSVERPDGSNFTLKIRSTKLEDSAMYFCASSDGGNNEQFFGPGTRLTVL.